What follows is one T cell receptor (beta chain) and its context. Its antigen is not identified. Germline CDR1 and CDR2: KGHSH and LQKENI. The CDR3 runs 14 residues. The germline V and J ends were trimmed by 0 bases and 6 bases, with 9 bases remaining between them. The data originate from a study of STAT5B mutations in CD4+ large granular lymphocyte leukemia. Study outcomes and limitations: Main leukemic clonotypes were patient-specific, but 20% to 25% appeared at low frequency elsewhere. Patient CD4-sorted repertoires stayed more clonal than healthy ones after leukemic-clone removal.

Some clones are missing from TCRdb's copy, which holds only in-frame ones; the method was immunoSEQ multiplex PCR. The sample comprises some 19,000 clones, 70% to 75% of which are singletons, and about 32% rests with the top ten. Sequencing used CD4+ T cells from blood buffy coats. The V gene is TRBV18, the J gene TRBJ2-4; possible D gene TRBD1, 6 bases. This receptor was obtained from a human donor in good health. The CDR3 sequence: CASSPPQGINIQYF. The CDR3 nucleotides read TGTGCCAGCTCACCACCACAGGGAATAAACATTCAGTACTTC.